The 6 T cell receptor beta chains in this list originate from one sample, sequenced in a study of breast tumors, draining lymph nodes, adjacent tissues (dated by TCRdb to about 2016). The lymph node samples were taken from the axillary draining lymph nodes of breast cancer patients. The library was prepared using multiplex PCR. Sequencer: Illumina HiSeq 2000. TCRdb itself trimmed the public reads at Q25 with fastp, ran MiXCR and retained productive beta chains. Rows merge per CDR3 protein into single entries with the most common DNA and genes. The sample includes about 200,000 distinct CDR3 sequences, with under 35% observed a single time. Together, the top ten hold 3.6% of the sample. The sequencing sample was made of axillary lymph node tissue. These receptors all stem from a female donor with breast cancer. Some clones in this sample may be carry-over from other donors' samples.

The genes are TRBV28 and TRBJ2-7; 10 bases align to TRBD2. V was pared by 10 bases and J by 6 bases, with 15 bases of the junction left unmatched. The CDR3 covers 15 residues. Germline V lookup: CDR1 MDHEN, CDR2 SYDVKM. The CDR3 DNA reads as TGTGCCACGCAGAACCCTAGCGGGAGAGTAAGCGAGCAGTACTTC. It is translated as CATQNPSGRVSEQYF.

This chain's CDR3 is CASSLPPTGTSVETQYF. CDR3 sequence (DNA): TGTGCCAGCAGCTTGCCACCAACCGGGACTAGTGTTGAGACCCAGTACTTC. The V call is TRBV7-2, the J call TRBJ2-5; 8 bases are shared with TRBD2. The CDR3 loop spans 17 amino acids. The germline CDR1 and CDR2 sequences are SGHTA and FQGNSA. The J segment lost 5 bases and the V segment lost 3 bases, leaving 14 bases of the junction unmatched.

Only a few counts were recorded for this clonotype. One base away lies a much larger clone, so this may be a sequencing read error. This rearrangement joins TRBV5-5 to TRBJ1-5; D remains ambiguous. Germline CDR1 is SGHKS and CDR2 is YYEKEE (reference sequence). The CDR3 is 14 residues long. Trimming cost V 0 bases and J 3 bases, with 7 bases left between them. Here the CDR3 reads CASSLVHTNQPQHF. CDR3 bases: TGTGCCAGCAGCTTGGTCCATACCAATCAGCCCCAGCATTTT.

At least ten counts were recorded for this clonotype. The V gene is TRBV30, the J gene TRBJ2-3; 10 bases fit TRBD1. This CDR3 has 13 residues. V gave up 5 bases and J gave up 1 base; unmatched junction bases: 0. Germline V gene lookup returns CDR1 GTSNPN and CDR2 SVGIG (reference sequence). The CDR3 reads CAWGTGGTDTQYF. The DNA for the CDR3 is TGTGCCTGGGGGACAGGGGGCACAGATACGCAGTATTTT.

In its sample, this clonotype was seen many times. This chain joins TRBV9 and TRBJ2-2, with TRBD1 identical over 10 bases. This CDR3 has 15 residues. CDR1 is SGDLS and CDR2 is YYNGEE in the germline V gene. The V gene end was trimmed by 2 bases and the J gene end by 7 bases; junction bases not matched to a gene: 5. The chain's CDR3 is CASSVGQGRVGELFF. CDR3 in DNA: TGTGCCAGCAGCGTGGGACAGGGGCGGGTCGGGGAGCTGTTTTTT.

This clonotype showed up many times. CDR3 in DNA: TGCGCCAGCAGCCAAGATAGGAGAGGGGCTAACCAAGAGACCCAGTACTTC. This codes for CASSQDRRGANQETQYF. This rearrangement joins TRBV4-1 to TRBJ2-5; D is perhaps TRBD1 or TRBD2 (5 bases each). The V end was cut by 0 bases, the J end by 0 bases, with 14 bases between. Per germline, CDR1 MGHRA and CDR2 YSYEKL. The CDR3 loop spans 17 amino acids.